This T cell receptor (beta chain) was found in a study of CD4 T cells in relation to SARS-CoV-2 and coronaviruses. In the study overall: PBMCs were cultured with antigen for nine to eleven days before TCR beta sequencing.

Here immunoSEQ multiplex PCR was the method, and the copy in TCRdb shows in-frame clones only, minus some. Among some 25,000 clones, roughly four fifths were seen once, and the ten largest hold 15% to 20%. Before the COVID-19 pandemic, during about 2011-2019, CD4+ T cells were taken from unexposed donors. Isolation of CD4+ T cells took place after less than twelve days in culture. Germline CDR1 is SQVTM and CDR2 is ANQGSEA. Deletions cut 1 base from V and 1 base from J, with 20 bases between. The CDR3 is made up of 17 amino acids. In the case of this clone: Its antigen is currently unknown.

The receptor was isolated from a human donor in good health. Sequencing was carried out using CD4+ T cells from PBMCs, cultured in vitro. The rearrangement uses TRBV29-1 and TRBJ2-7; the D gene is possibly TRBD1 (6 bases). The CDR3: CSVEGPLPRGKSYEQYF. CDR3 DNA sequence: TGCAGCGTTGAAGGCCCACTGCCCAGGGGAAAATCCTACGAGCAGTACTTC.